Listed below are T cell receptor beta chains from one sample, sequenced in a study of OX40 agonist ivuxolimab in advanced cancers. Clones were read by immunoSEQ multiplex PCR, and TCRdb kept only the in-frame ones, dropping some. Altogether tens of thousands of clones are present, around 90% being singletons, with the ten largest covering 14%. This material consisted of CD4+ or CD8+ T cells sorted from blood, taken in a trial of the OX40 agonist ivuxolimab. These receptors came from an adult with an advanced solid tumor such as melanoma, head and neck, liver or kidney cancer. Both conserved end residues are trimmed from each CDR3. The order of the fields is J gene, V gene, CDR3 length, CDR3 protein.

j_gene: TRBJ2-7
v_gene: TRBV19
len: 11
CDR3aa: ASSVGTGREQY

j_gene: TRBJ2-7
v_gene: TRBV28
len: 10
CDR3aa: ASSLLGREQY

j_gene: TRBJ2-1
v_gene: TRBV11-2
len: 14
CDR3aa: ASSSRPGSNNNEQF

j_gene: TRBJ1-5
v_gene: TRBV21-1
len: 11
CDR3aa: ASLDRGNQPQH

j_gene: TRBJ2-1
v_gene: TRBV27
len: 14
CDR3aa: ASTSPLAGGPHEQF

j_gene: TRBJ2-5
v_gene: TRBV4-1
len: 14
CDR3aa: ASSQDVRPGSETQY

j_gene: TRBJ2-1
v_gene: TRBV18
len: 14
CDR3aa: ASSHILAGGPNEQF

j_gene: TRBJ2-3
v_gene: TRBV7-9
len: 12
CDR3aa: ASSPGSPTDTQY

j_gene: TRBJ2-4
v_gene: TRBV2
len: 13
CDR3aa: ASSREGQGKNIQY

j_gene: TRBJ2-7
v_gene: TRBV6-1
len: 13
CDR3aa: ASSNGLADTYEQY

j_gene: TRBJ2-2
v_gene: TRBV5-1
len: 13
CDR3aa: ASSWTGGNTGELF

j_gene: TRBJ1-2
v_gene: TRBV6-4
len: 11
CDR3aa: ASSETGNYGYT

j_gene: TRBJ1-3
v_gene: TRBV28
len: 10
CDR3aa: ASSFFGNTIY

j_gene: TRBJ2-7
v_gene: TRBV18
len: 13
CDR3aa: ASSFAPASTYEQY

j_gene: TRBJ1-2
v_gene: TRBV28
len: 10
CDR3aa: ASTQTNYGYT

j_gene: TRBJ1-6
v_gene: TRBV7-9
len: 12
CDR3aa: ASSHYRGDSPLH

j_gene: TRBJ2-2
v_gene: TRBV10-3
len: 14
CDR3aa: AISPGGRGVAGELF

j_gene: TRBJ2-1
v_gene: TRBV9
len: 13
CDR3aa: ASSVAPRTVNEQF

j_gene: TRBJ2-3
v_gene: TRBV2
len: 14
CDR3aa: ASSEPPGPRTDTQY

j_gene: TRBJ1-5
v_gene: TRBV6-6
len: 10
CDR3aa: ASRQGNQPQH

j_gene: TRBJ2-5
v_gene: TRBV28
len: 11
CDR3aa: ASTVRGARAQY

j_gene: TRBJ2-1
v_gene: TRBV2
len: 13
CDR3aa: ASSATSGRRNEQF

j_gene: TRBJ1-2
v_gene: TRBV6-6
len: 10
CDR3aa: ASSYSDYSYT

j_gene: TRBJ2-1
v_gene: TRBV2
len: 16
CDR3aa: ASSEALRVAGGFNEQF

j_gene: TRBJ2-7
v_gene: TRBV4-1
len: 12
CDR3aa: ASSPPGRAYEQY

j_gene: TRBJ2-1
v_gene: TRBV7-3
len: 15
CDR3aa: ASSLLGLASSYNEQF